This entry features one T cell receptor beta chain sequence. Its specificity is not known. The PCR employed 60 Vbeta primers together with 13 Jbeta primers. TCRdb keeps only in-frame clones here, not all; method: immunoSEQ multiplex PCR. This sample lists fewer than 150,000 clones; its ten largest clones have roughly 2%. Trimming cost V 3 bases and J 5 bases, with 14 bases left between them. Per the germline V gene, CDR1 is SNHLY and CDR2 is FYNNEI. The CDR3 loop spans 16 amino acids. The data stem from a study of cytomegalovirus exposure and HLA in healthy donors. Study-level results: Specificity for CMV antigens was confirmed in vitro for a few of the CMV-associated chains.

The source of this sequence is a woman between 55 and 75 years old in good health and CMV-seronegative. Sequenced input: PBMCs. The chain recombines TRBV2 with TRBJ1-6; D remains unclear. The CDR3 region has the DNA TGTGCCAGCAGTGATGTATCGAGGAAAGATAATTCACCCCTCCACTTT. The encoded protein is CASSDVSRKDNSPLHF.